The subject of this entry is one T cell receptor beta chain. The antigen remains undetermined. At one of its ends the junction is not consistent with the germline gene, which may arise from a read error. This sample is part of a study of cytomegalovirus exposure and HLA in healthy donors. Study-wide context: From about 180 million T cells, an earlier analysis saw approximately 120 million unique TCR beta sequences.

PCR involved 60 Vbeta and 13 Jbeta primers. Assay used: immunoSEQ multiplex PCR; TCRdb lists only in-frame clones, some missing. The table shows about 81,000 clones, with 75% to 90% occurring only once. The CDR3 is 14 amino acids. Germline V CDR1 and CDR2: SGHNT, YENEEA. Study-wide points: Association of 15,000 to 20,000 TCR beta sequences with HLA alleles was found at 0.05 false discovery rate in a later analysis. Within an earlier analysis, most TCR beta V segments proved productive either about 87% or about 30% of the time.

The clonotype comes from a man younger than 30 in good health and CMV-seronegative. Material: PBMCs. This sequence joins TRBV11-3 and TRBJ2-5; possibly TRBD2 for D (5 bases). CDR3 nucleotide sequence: TGTGCCAGCAGCCTAGAGAGCGGCCTAGGGACCCAGTACTTC. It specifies CASSLESGLGTQYF.